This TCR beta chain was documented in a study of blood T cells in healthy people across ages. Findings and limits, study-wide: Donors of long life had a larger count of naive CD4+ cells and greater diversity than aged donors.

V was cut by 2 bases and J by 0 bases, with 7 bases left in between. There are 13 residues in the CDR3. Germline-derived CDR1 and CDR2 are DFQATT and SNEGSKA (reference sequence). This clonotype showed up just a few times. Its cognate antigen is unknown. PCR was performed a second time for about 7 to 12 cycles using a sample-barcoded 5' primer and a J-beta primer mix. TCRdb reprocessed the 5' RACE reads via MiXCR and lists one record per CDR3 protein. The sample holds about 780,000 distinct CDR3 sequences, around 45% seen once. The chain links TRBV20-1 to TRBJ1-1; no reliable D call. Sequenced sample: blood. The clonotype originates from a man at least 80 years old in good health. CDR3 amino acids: CSARPIMNTEAFF. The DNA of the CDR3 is TGCAGTGCTAGACCGATCATGAACACTGAAGCTTTCTTT.